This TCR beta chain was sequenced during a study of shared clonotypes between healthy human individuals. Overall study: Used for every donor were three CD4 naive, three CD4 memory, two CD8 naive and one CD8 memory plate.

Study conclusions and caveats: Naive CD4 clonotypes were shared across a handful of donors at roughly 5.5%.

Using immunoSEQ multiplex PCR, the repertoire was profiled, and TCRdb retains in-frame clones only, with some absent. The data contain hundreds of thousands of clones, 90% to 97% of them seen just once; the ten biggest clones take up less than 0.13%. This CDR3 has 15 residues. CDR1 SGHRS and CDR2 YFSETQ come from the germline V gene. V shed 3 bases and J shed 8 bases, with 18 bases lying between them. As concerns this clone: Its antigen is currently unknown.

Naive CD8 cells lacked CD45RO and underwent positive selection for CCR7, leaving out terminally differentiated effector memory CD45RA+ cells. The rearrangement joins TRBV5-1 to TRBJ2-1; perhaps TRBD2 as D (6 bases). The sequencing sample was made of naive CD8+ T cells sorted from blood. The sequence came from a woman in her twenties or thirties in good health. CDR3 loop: CASSWEDPGFHEQFF. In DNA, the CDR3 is TGCGCCAGCAGCTGGGAGGACCCAGGTTTCCATGAGCAGTTCTTC.